This T cell receptor beta chain was sequenced in a study of blood T cell repertoires in COVID-19. Looking at the study overall: The United States, Italy and Spain supplied acute and convalescent COVID-19 samples. PBMCs, B-cell-depleted T cells, or T cells were the source of the cDNA or gDNA that made up the material.

V was pared by 5 bases and J by 6 bases, with 10 bases of the junction left unmatched. The germline gives CDR1 GTSNPN, CDR2 SVGIG (reference sequence). The CDR3 loop spans 13 amino acids. Original processing notes: Amplification of reference gene primers was used by the study to estimate nucleated cell counts. The data were produced by immunoSEQ multiplex PCR, yet TCRdb's version contains in-frame clones alone and is incomplete. V and J calls plus clone size are reproduced from that table; the DNA served to infer D and trimming. The repertoire holds 45,000 or so clones, with roughly 88% as singletons.

The J gene is TRBJ2-7, the V gene TRBV30, with 7 bases that match TRBD1. Sequencing input: peripheral blood. The sequence derives from a woman of 80 years or more with acute or convalescent COVID-19. This CDR3 reads CAWGPTGVSEQYF. CDR3 nucleotide sequence: TGTGCCTGGGGCCCTACAGGGGTTTCCGAGCAGTACTTC.